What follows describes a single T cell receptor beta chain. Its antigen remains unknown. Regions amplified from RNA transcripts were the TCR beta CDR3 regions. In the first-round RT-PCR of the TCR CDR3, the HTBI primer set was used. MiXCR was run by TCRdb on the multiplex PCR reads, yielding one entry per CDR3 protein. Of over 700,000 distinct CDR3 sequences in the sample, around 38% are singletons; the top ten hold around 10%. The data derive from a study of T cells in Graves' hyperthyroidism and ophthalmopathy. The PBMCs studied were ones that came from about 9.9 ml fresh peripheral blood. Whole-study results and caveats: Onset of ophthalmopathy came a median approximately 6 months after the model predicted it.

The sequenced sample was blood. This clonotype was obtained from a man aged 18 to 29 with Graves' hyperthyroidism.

CDR3 sequence: CASSWTASGNGYTF. For the CDR3, the DNA is TGCGCCAGCAGTTGGACAGCCAGCGGGAATGGCTACACCTTC. The rearrangement joins TRBV5-1 to TRBJ1-2, with D perhaps matching TRBD1 (6 bases). This CDR3 contains 14 residues. Trimming pared 5 bases from V and 6 bases from J, leaving 17 bases between. The germline CDR1 and CDR2 sequences are SGHRS and YFSETQ.